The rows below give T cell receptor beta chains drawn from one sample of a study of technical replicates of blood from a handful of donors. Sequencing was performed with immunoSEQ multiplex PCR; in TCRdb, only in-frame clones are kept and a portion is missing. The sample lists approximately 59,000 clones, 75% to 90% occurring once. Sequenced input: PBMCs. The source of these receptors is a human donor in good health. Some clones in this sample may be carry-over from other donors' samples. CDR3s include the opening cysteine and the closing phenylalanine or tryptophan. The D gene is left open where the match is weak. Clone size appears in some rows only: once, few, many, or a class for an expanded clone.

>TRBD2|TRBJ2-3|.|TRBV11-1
CASSLAGGSLSSDTQYF
TGTGCCAGCAGCTTAGCTGGCGGGAGTCTTTCATCAGATACGCAGTATTTT
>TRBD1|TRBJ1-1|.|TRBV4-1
CASRTVTGQGGVYTEAFF
TGCGCCAGCAGGACGGTAACGGGACAGGGAGGGGTGTACACTGAAGCTTTCTTT
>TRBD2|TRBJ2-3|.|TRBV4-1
CASSQLRTSGWNTQYF
TGCGCCAGCAGCCAACTGCGGACTAGCGGGTGGAATACGCAGTATTTT
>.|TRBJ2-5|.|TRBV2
CASMRDTLETQYF
TGTGCCAGCATGAGGGACACACTAGAGACCCAGTACTTC
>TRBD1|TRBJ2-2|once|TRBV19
CASSIRNLNRGLGTGELFF
TGTGCCAGTAGTATCCGGAACCTCAACAGGGGGCTAGGAACCGGGGAGCTGTTTTTT
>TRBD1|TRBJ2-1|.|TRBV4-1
CASSQDRQGASYNEQFF
TGCGCCAGCAGCCAAGACCGACAGGGGGCTTCCTACAATGAGCAGTTCTTC
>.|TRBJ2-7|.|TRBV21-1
CASSNAPPDEQYF
TGTGCCAGCAGCAATGCCCCCCCGGACGAGCAGTACTTC
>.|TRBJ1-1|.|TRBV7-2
CASSPGTMNTEAFF
TGTGCCAGCAGCCCCGGGACAATGAACACTGAAGCTTTCTTT
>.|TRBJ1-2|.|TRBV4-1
CASSQEDGQSYGYTF
TGCGCCAGCAGCCAAGAAGATGGGCAGTCCTATGGCTACACCTTC
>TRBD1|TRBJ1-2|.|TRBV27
CASSFRSGTDYGYTF
TGTGCCAGCAGTTTTCGGTCAGGGACAGACTATGGCTACACCTTC
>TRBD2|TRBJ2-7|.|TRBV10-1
CASSEHGCLAGAIEQYF
TGCGCCAGCAGTGAGCACGGGTGTCTAGCGGGAGCTATCGAGCAGTACTTC
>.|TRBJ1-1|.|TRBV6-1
CASMGGDTEAFF
TGTGCCAGCATGGGAGGGGACACTGAAGCTTTCTTT
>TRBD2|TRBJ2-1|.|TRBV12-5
CASDLADYNEQFF
TGTGCTAGTGATCTAGCGGATTACAATGAGCAGTTCTTC
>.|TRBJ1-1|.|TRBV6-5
CAISGRGTEAFF
TGTGCCATTTCTGGGAGAGGGACTGAAGCTTTCTTT
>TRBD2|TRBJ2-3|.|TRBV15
CATSRDGRDTDTQYF
TGTGCCACCAGCAGGGACGGGAGGGATACAGATACGCAGTATTTT
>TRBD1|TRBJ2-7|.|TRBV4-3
CASRKRGDRVAYEQYF
TGCGCCAGCAGGAAAAGAGGGGACAGGGTCGCCTACGAGCAGTACTTC
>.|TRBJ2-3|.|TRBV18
CASSESTDTQYF
TGTGCCAGCTCCGAGAGCACAGATACGCAGTATTTT